The next 28 T cell receptor beta chains were all read from a single sample in a study of blood T cell repertoires in COVID-19 (dated by TCRdb to 2018 to 2020). The library relied on the immunoSEQ multiplex PCR assay. The source is immuneACCESS, and TCRdb retained only in-frame sequences with V and J called. Part of the clones is not carried over; for the studies checked, unresolved V genes explain less than half of this, and the remainder is unexplained. The sample table contains about 190,000 clones; only one count was recorded for roughly 80% of them. In total, the top ten clones hold 4.5% to 5.5% of the sample. Sequenced: peripheral blood. All receptors derive from a woman in her thirties with acute or convalescent COVID-19.

The gene calls are TRBV7-6 and TRBJ1-3; maybe TRBD1 (6 bases). Trimming took 5 bases from V and 4 from J, leaving 12 bases between them. The CDR3 spans 14 residues. CDR1 SGHVS and CDR2 FNYEAQ come from the germline V gene. CDR3 bases: TGTGCCAGCAGCCAGCAGGGGCCCGGAAACACCATATATTTT. Residues: CASSQQGPGNTIYF.

The CDR3 nucleotides are TGTGCCACCACCGGGACAGGGAATCCCCATGAGCAGTTCTTC. Amino acids: CATTGTGNPHEQFF. The rearrangement joins TRBV24-1 to TRBJ2-1; 9 positions agree with TRBD1. Trimming cost V 8 bases and J 8 bases; bases outside gene matches: 9. The CDR3 covers 14 residues. The V gene's germline CDR1 is KGHDR and CDR2 SFDVKD.

The chain couples TRBV11-2 to TRBJ2-3; a possible D gene is TRBD2 (5 bases). V lost 5 bases to trimming and J lost 4 bases, with 10 bases between them. CDR1 is SGHAT, CDR2 FQNNGV, per germline. CDR3 length: 13 residues. DNA for the CDR3: TGTGCCAGCAGCCGCGCGGGTCCAGATACGCAGTATTTT. As protein: CASSRAGPDTQYF.

The rearrangement links TRBV7-9 to TRBJ1-2, with D perhaps TRBD1 (5 bases). V was pared by 6 bases and J by 3 bases, with 11 bases between. The CDR3 loop spans 13 amino acids. The V gene's germline CDR1 is SEHNR and CDR2 FQNEAQ (reference sequence). CDR3 sequence reads: CASRPGGDYGYTF. The CDR3 DNA is TGTGCCAGCAGACCAGGAGGGGACTATGGCTACACCTTC.

This chain links TRBV5-1 with TRBJ2-7; maybe TRBD2 (5 bases). Germline V gene sequence: CDR1 SGHRS, CDR2 YFSETQ. V shed 4 bases and J shed 6 bases, with 17 bases lying between them. This CDR3 region has 14 residues. CDR3 loop: CASSEEEGWGEQYF. The CDR3 nucleotides read TGCGCCAGCAGCGAGGAGGAAGGATGGGGCGAGCAGTACTTC.

This clone showed up many times. The gene calls are TRBV4-2 and TRBJ2-3; 8 bases map to TRBD2. Germline V gene sequence: CDR1 LGHNA, CDR2 YNFKEQ. V was pared by 6 bases and J by 0 bases, with 2 bases of the junction left unmatched. The CDR3 runs 14 residues. CDR3 residues: CASRRGGSTDTQYF. CDR3 bases: TGTGCCAGCAGACGGGGGGGGAGCACAGATACGCAGTATTTT.

V usage is TRBV7-2 and J usage is TRBJ1-2, with 7 bases lining up with TRBD1. The CDR3 runs 14 residues. The trim removed 5 bases at V and 3 bases at J, leaving 6 bases unmatched. The germline V gene encodes CDR1 SGHTA and CDR2 FQGNSA. The CDR3 nucleotides read TGTGCCAGCAGCCCAGGGGGACAGTACTATGGCTACACCTTC. Amino acids: CASSPGGQYYGYTF. Based on the CDR3 plus reference TRBV7-2 and TRBJ1-2, the full variable domain is GAGVSQSPSNKVTEKGKDVELRCDPISGHTALYWYRQSLGQGLEFLIYFQGNSAPDKSGLPSDRFSAERTGGSVSTLTIQRTQQEDSAVYLCASSPGGQYYGYTFGSGTRLTVV.

The table lists this clone with many counts. The chain uses TRBV4-1 and TRBJ1-4, with TRBD1 matching over 7 bases. This CDR3 comprises 16 residues. Germline-derived CDR1 and CDR2 are MGHRA and YSYEKL. V was pared by 4 bases and J by 0 bases, with 5 bases of the junction left unmatched. The CDR3: CASSLTGVATNEKLFF. In nucleotides, the CDR3 is TGCGCCAGCAGCCTCACAGGGGTTGCAACTAATGAAAAACTGTTTTTT.

The J gene is TRBJ2-3, the V gene TRBV5-4, with 7 bases fitting TRBD1. V was pared by 0 bases and J by 4 bases, with 5 bases of the junction left unmatched. The CDR3 totals 15 residues. The germline gives CDR1 SGHNT, CDR2 YYREEE (reference sequence). The CDR3 region is CASSLGRGQADTQYF. CDR3 nucleotides: TGTGCCAGCAGCTTGGGAAGGGGGCAGGCAGATACGCAGTATTTT.

The V and J genes are TRBV9 and TRBJ2-7, with 10 bases lining up with TRBD2. J lost 5 bases, V lost 0 bases, and 11 bases had no gene match. Germline CDR1 SGDLS, CDR2 YYNGEE. The CDR3 loop spans 17 amino acids. CDR3 in DNA: TGTGCCAGCAGCGTAGACCCCCTAGCGGGAGTGTCGGACGAGCAGTACTTC. This gives the protein CASSVDPLAGVSDEQYF.

This clone was recorded once. The chain employs TRBV20-1 and TRBJ1-4; D is unresolved. Germline CDR1 DFQATT, CDR2 SNEGSKA (reference sequence). The length of the CDR3 is 11 residues. V gave up 6 bases and J gave up 7 bases, with 9 bases separating them. CDR3 loop: CSASDLEKLFF. CDR3 nucleotides: TGCAGTGCGAGCGACCTTGAAAAACTGTTTTTT.

V and J are TRBV9 and TRBJ2-7; possibly TRBD1 for D (5 bases). Germline assignment: CDR1 SGDLS and CDR2 YYNGEE. Trimming pared 0 bases from V and 2 bases from J, leaving 18 bases between. CDR3 length: 17 residues. Here the CDR3 reads CASSVASTGVFPYEQYF. CDR3 bases: TGTGCCAGCAGCGTAGCCTCAACAGGTGTATTTCCCTACGAGCAGTACTTC.

The rearrangement joins TRBV5-4 to TRBJ1-1, with D possibly matching TRBD1 (5 bases). Germline CDR1 SGHNT, CDR2 YYREEE (reference sequence). V was shortened by 0 bases and J by 2 bases, with 5 bases between the two germline ends. The CDR3 covers 13 residues. CDR3 sequence: CASSLGGNTEAFF. Here the CDR3 DNA reads TGTGCCAGCAGCTTGGGGGGCAACACTGAAGCTTTCTTT.

The rearrangement joins TRBV19 to TRBJ1-1; TRBD1 might be the D (6 bases). The V end lost 5 bases, the J end lost 0 bases, and 16 bases lay between the germline ends. The CDR3 consists of 16 residues. Germline V gene sequence: CDR1 LNHDA, CDR2 SQIVND (reference sequence). The CDR3 loop is CASSRLRGAVNTEAFF. The CDR3 region has the DNA TGTGCCAGTAGTCGGCTGCGGGGGGCGGTGAACACTGAAGCTTTCTTT.

This clone showed up just once. CDR3 sequence (DNA): TGTGCCAGCAGAGCCGGGACAGGGAATTCACCCCTCCACTTT. Translating it yields CASRAGTGNSPLHF. The V and J genes are TRBV27 and TRBJ1-6, with TRBD1 matching 9 bases. Germline CDR1 and CDR2: MNHEY and SMNVEV (reference sequence). The V gene end was trimmed by 6 bases and the J gene end by 7 bases; junction bases not matched to a gene: 4. There are 14 residues in the CDR3.

The chain recombines TRBV5-4 with TRBJ1-2; TRBD1 is a possible D gene (5 bases). This CDR3 contains 15 residues. Trimming cost V 0 bases and J 4 bases, with 13 bases left between them. CDR1 and CDR2 from the germline V gene are SGHNT and YYREEE (reference sequence). The CDR3 is CASSLAGGVGYGYTF. The CDR3, as DNA: TGTGCCAGCAGCTTGGCCGGGGGGGTCGGCTATGGCTACACCTTC.

The chain recombines TRBV13 with TRBJ2-4; 7 positions match TRBD1. Trimming cost V 5 bases and J 7 bases; bases outside gene matches: 8. Germline V gene sequence: CDR1 PRHDT, CDR2 FYEKMQ (reference sequence). The CDR3 is 14 residues long. The DNA for the CDR3 is TGTGCCAGCAGCCGACAGGGTCTTTACAACATTCAGTACTTC. Translated, it gives CASSRQGLYNIQYF.

The rearrangement uses TRBV28 and TRBJ2-1; 7 bases match TRBD1. Germline V gives CDR1 MDHEN, CDR2 SYDVKM. This CDR3 has 14 amino acids. J was trimmed by 3 bases and V by 5 bases; bases with no gene match: 4. In DNA, the CDR3 is TGTGCCAGCAGTGAGGGACAGAGCTACAATGAGCAGTTCTTC. Translating gives CASSEGQSYNEQFF.

The rearrangement links TRBV5-1 to TRBJ2-1; D is unresolved. V was clipped by 1 base and J by 8 bases, with 4 bases between them. The CDR3 consists of 11 residues. CDR1 SGHRS and CDR2 YFSETQ come from the germline V gene. The DNA for the CDR3 is TGCGCCAGCAGCTTGATCGATGAGCAGTTCTTC. Protein: CASSLIDEQFF.

This chain links TRBV30 with TRBJ2-5, with a tentative D call TRBD2 (5 bases). The CDR3 spans 13 residues. V shed 4 bases and J shed 5 bases, with 14 bases lying between them. In germline, CDR1 is GTSNPN, CDR2 SVGIG (reference sequence). Written as DNA, the CDR3 is TGTGCCTGGAATTACGGGGTCAGGGAGACCCAGTACTTC. It encodes CAWNYGVRETQYF. The full variable domain, its missing parts supplied by reference TRBV30 and TRBJ2-5, is SQTIHQWPATLVQPVGSPLSLECTVEGTSNPNLYWYRQAAGRGLQLLFYSVGIGQISSEVPQNLSASRPQDRQFILSSKKLLLSDSGFYLCAWNYGVRETQYFGPGTRLLVL.

The chain links TRBV30 to TRBJ1-5; D is undetermined. CDR3 length: 12 amino acids. CDR1 is GTSNPN and CDR2 is SVGIG in the germline V gene (reference sequence). V was pared by 1 base and J by 4 bases, with 5 bases between. The DNA for the CDR3 is TGTGCCTGGAGTGACGGGAATCAGCCCCAGCATTTT. Its translation: CAWSDGNQPQHF.

The chain uses TRBV6-2 or TRBV6-3 and TRBJ2-5, with D tentatively TRBD2 (5 bases). The CDR3 spans 15 residues. Germline V gene data show CDR1 as MNHEY and CDR2 as SVGEGT. V shed 5 bases and J shed 2 bases, with 15 bases lying between them. In DNA form, the CDR3 reads TGTGCCAGCAGTAGCCCGACTATAGTACAAGAGACCCAGTACTTC. This gives the protein CASSSPTIVQETQYF.

The chain couples TRBV30 to TRBJ1-5; D is possibly TRBD1 (5 bases). Germline V gene lookup returns CDR1 GTSNPN and CDR2 SVGIG (reference sequence). The CDR3 is 14 residues long. V lost 1 base and J 7 bases, leaving 14 bases between the germline ends. The CDR3 coding sequence is TGTGCCTGGAGTGAGTTGTTAGGGGTGCAGCCCCAGCATTTT. Translation gives CAWSELLGVQPQHF.

In its sample, this clone was seen a few times. The V call is TRBV5-1, the J call TRBJ1-1, with 10 nucleotides matching TRBD1. The junction had 5 bases not matched to a gene; V was cut back by 3 bases and J by 0 bases. CDR1 and CDR2 (germline): SGHRS, YFSETQ. CDR3 length equals 16 residues. The CDR3 nucleotides are TGCGCCAGCAGCTCCGGGACAGGGGTCCTGAACACTGAAGCTTTCTTT. Residues: CASSSGTGVLNTEAFF.

This clone was seen only once. The V call is TRBV30, the J call TRBJ1-2; D is possibly TRBD1 (6 bases). CDR1 is GTSNPN, CDR2 SVGIG, per germline (reference sequence). Between the trimmed V and J ends, which lost 5 bases and 4 bases, there was a span of 20 bases. This CDR3 spans 15 amino acids. DNA of the CDR3: TGTGCCTGGGACAACCCGGGGGGCGCTGGCTATGGCTACACCTTC. Amino acids: CAWDNPGGAGYGYTF.

The chain uses TRBV12-3 or TRBV12-4 and TRBJ1-1, with a tentative D call TRBD1 (6 bases). The CDR3 length is 11 residues. V lost 6 bases and J 7 bases, leaving 9 bases between the germline ends. CDR3 sequence reads: CASSRTVEAFF. Written as DNA, the CDR3 is TGTGCCAGCAGCCGGACAGTTGAAGCTTTCTTT.

The chain combines TRBV3-1 (or the pseudogene TRBV3-2) with TRBJ2-6; D remains unclear. The CDR3 sequence is 12 residues long. V dropped 11 bases and J dropped 2 bases, with 7 bases sitting between them. Per the germline V gene, CDR1 is LGHDT and CDR2 is YNNKEL (reference sequence). CDR3 nucleotide sequence: TGTGCCGTTGAGACTGGGGCCAACGTCCTGACTTTC. It encodes CAVETGANVLTF.

The chain joins TRBV2 to TRBJ2-5, with 9 positions matching TRBD2. The CDR3 is 15 residues long. Germline CDR1 is SNHLY and CDR2 is FYNNEI. V gave up 6 bases and J gave up 2 bases; unmatched junction bases: 7. The CDR3 DNA reads as TGTGCCAGCAGCGGTCACGCGGGGGGGCAAGAGACCCAGTACTTC. Translated: CASSGHAGGQETQYF.